The rows below give T cell receptor beta chains drawn from one sample of a study of blood T cell repertoires in COVID-19. Some clones are missing from TCRdb's copy, which holds only in-frame ones; the method was immunoSEQ multiplex PCR. This sample has 150,000 to 160,000 clones, with 70% to 90% found just once. The material sequenced was peripheral blood. These receptors came from a man in his 60s with COVID-19, enrolled during active disease. Each CDR3 is given with its conserved first and last residue. A D gene is named only where the DNA matches it firmly. Size values are once, few and many counts, or a class for expanded clones, and some rows have none.

V	size	D	J	DNA	CDR3
TRBV19	.	TRBD1	TRBJ1-6	TGTGCCAGTAGCTCGGGAGACAGGGGGAATTCACCCCTCCACTTT	CASSSGDRGNSPLHF
TRBV10-3	few	.	TRBJ1-5	TGTGCCATCAGTATCGTGGAGGGACAGCCCCAGCATTTT	CAISIVEGQPQHF
TRBV2	.	TRBD1	TRBJ1-5	TGTGCCAGCGCGGGACAGCCCAGCAATCAGCCCCAGCATTTT	CASAGQPSNQPQHF
TRBV5-6	once	.	TRBJ2-1	TGTGCCAGCAGCTTGGTCGACAGGGAGCAGTTCTTC	CASSLVDREQFF
TRBV27	.	TRBD1	TRBJ1-1	TGTGCCAGCAGTTTGGACAGGGACACTGAAGCTTTCTTT	CASSLDRDTEAFF
TRBV28	.	TRBD1	TRBJ1-3	TGTGCCAGCACGGCAGGGGGTGATACCTCTGGAAACACCATATATTTT	CASTAGGDTSGNTIYF
TRBV4-3	.	TRBD2	TRBJ2-3	TGCGCCAGCAGCCAAGAACGGTTACTAGCGGGAGTAAATCTAGGTACAGATACGCAGTATTTT	CASSQERLLAGVNLGTDTQYF
TRBV10-3	.	TRBD1	TRBJ1-2	TGTGCCATCAGTTCGACAGGGGGCGATGGCTACACCTTC	CAISSTGGDGYTF
TRBV18	.	TRBD1	TRBJ1-1	TGTGCCAGCTCACTGGGACAGGTGAACACTGAAGCTTTCTTT	CASSLGQVNTEAFF
TRBV15	.	TRBD1	TRBJ1-2	TGTGCCACCAGCTCGAGAGCGACAGGGTCTGGCTACACCTTC	CATSSRATGSGYTF
TRBV5-5	.	TRBD2	TRBJ2-3	TGTGCCAGCAGCTTTCTAGCGGGGGGGCTGGGCACAGATACGCAGTATTTT	CASSFLAGGLGTDTQYF
TRBV6-2/TRBV6-3	.	TRBD1	TRBJ1-2	TGTGCCAGCAGCGACCACAGGGGAATTAACTATGGCTACACCTTC	CASSDHRGINYGYTF
TRBV19	.	.	TRBJ1-5	TGTGCCAGTAGTATCGCCCAGTCATTGGGCAATCAGCCCCAGCATTTT	CASSIAQSLGNQPQHF
TRBV12-5	.	.	TRBJ1-1	TGTGCTAGTGGTCCCGACAGATACATGAACACTGAAGCTTTCTTT	CASGPDRYMNTEAFF
TRBV19	.	.	TRBJ2-1	TGTGCCAGCGGGTTTAGCTCCTACAATGAGCAGTTCTTC	CASGFSSYNEQFF
TRBV18	.	.	TRBJ1-2	TGTGCCAGCTCACTAGGGAGCACAAATGGCTACACCTTC	CASSLGSTNGYTF
TRBV27	.	.	TRBJ2-2	TGTGCCAGCACCTCAGAAGTAACGGGTCCCGGGGAGCTGTTTTTT	CASTSEVTGPGELFF
TRBV29-1	.	TRBD1	TRBJ2-5	TGCAGCGTCGCACCCACAGGGGACGAGACCCAGTACTTC	CSVAPTGDETQYF
TRBV7-2	.	TRBD1	TRBJ1-3	TGTGCCAGCAGTACAGGGGCCGGGGGAGGAAACACCATATATTTT	CASSTGAGGGNTIYF
TRBV5-1	.	.	TRBJ1-2	TGCGCCAGCAGCTCGGGGGGGCAGGGCTATGGCTACACCTTC	CASSSGGQGYGYTF
TRBV19	few	TRBD1	TRBJ1-2	TGTGCCAGTAGTACGCACAGGGGGGTAGGCTATGGCTACACCTTC	CASSTHRGVGYGYTF
TRBV9	.	.	TRBJ2-3	TGTGCCAGCAGCGTACTAAAGAGCACAGATACGCAGTATTTT	CASSVLKSTDTQYF
TRBV6-5	.	.	TRBJ1-5	TGTGCCAGCAGTTACAAGGGGAATCAGCCCCAGCATTTT	CASSYKGNQPQHF
TRBV5-1	.	.	TRBJ2-7	TGCGCCAGCAGGGACACCGACTACGAGCAGTACTTC	CASRDTDYEQYF
TRBV10-3	.	TRBD1	TRBJ1-3	TGTGCCATCAGACAGGACAGGGATACCACCATATATTTT	CAIRQDRDTTIYF
TRBV11-3	.	.	TRBJ1-1	TGTGCCAGCAGCGGGGAGGGACTTGAAGCTTTCTTT	CASSGEGLEAFF
TRBV5-4	.	TRBD2	TRBJ2-5	TGTGCCAGCAGCTTGACTAGCGGACAAGAGACCCAGTACTTC	CASSLTSGQETQYF
TRBV4-3	.	TRBD1	TRBJ1-4	TGCGCCAGCAGCGGACGCTTGGACAGGGGATTGGAAAAACTGTTTTTT	CASSGRLDRGLEKLFF
TRBV6-5	.	.	TRBJ2-2	TGTGCCAGCACTTCAAGGAGGGACACCGGGGAGCTGTTTTTT	CASTSRRDTGELFF
TRBV5-1	.	TRBD1	TRBJ2-5	TGCGCCAGCAGCTGGATGGGACAGGACCAAGAGACCCAGTACTTC	CASSWMGQDQETQYF
TRBV29-1	.	.	TRBJ1-1	TGCAGCGTTGCCGGTTCGAACACTGAAGCTTTCTTT	CSVAGSNTEAFF
TRBV5-1	.	TRBD2	TRBJ2-1	TGCGCCAGCAGCTTGGGCGAGACTAGCAGGGCTGAGCAGTTCTTC	CASSLGETSRAEQFF
TRBV28	.	TRBD1	TRBJ1-2	TGTGCCAGCAGTGATTACAGGGGGCTTGGCTATGGCTACACCTTC	CASSDYRGLGYGYTF
TRBV5-1	.	TRBD1	TRBJ1-1	TGCGCCAGCAGCTTGGATGGACAGGGGAACACTGAAGCTTTCTTT	CASSLDGQGNTEAFF
TRBV19	once	TRBD2	TRBJ2-7	TGTGCCAGTAGTATTGGGCGGGAGGACCGGGAGCAGTACTTC	CASSIGREDREQYF
TRBV2	.	.	TRBJ2-3	TGTGCCAGCAGCGTACAGGGACTACCGGATACGCAGTATTTT	CASSVQGLPDTQYF
TRBV7-8	.	.	TRBJ2-2	TGTGCCAGCCTTCTCCCAGGGGCTAGTAACACCGGGGAGCTGTTTTTT	CASLLPGASNTGELFF
TRBV3-1/TRBV3-2	few	.	TRBJ1-1	TGTGCCAGCAGCCAAGTTCCCACTAGGAACACTGAAGCTTTCTTT	CASSQVPTRNTEAFF
TRBV28	.	.	TRBJ2-5	TGTGCCAGCAGCCAGGGTGGAGGGGAGACCCAGTACTTC	CASSQGGGETQYF
TRBV5-6	few	.	TRBJ2-3	TGTGCCAGCAGCGCGGAGACAGGCGTAGGCACAGATACGCAGTATTTT	CASSAETGVGTDTQYF
TRBV12-3/TRBV12-4	.	.	TRBJ2-3	TGTGCCAGCAGAAAAAAGGGGTTTGATACGCAGTATTTT	CASRKKGFDTQYF
TRBV5-1	.	.	TRBJ2-1	TGCGCCAGCAGCATCGGACTGCAGACCTACAATGAGCAGTTCTTC	CASSIGLQTYNEQFF